This T cell receptor beta chain is from a study of blood T cell repertoires in COVID-19 (dated by TCRdb to about 2020). About the investigation overall: The collaborator samples originated in the United States, Italy and Spain and spanned the acute and convalescent phases of COVID-19. The sample metadata nearly always contained a de-identified subject ID, COVID-19 status, age in years and sex. Samples came from the ongoing ImmuneRACE study (first 160 participants) plus 1,254 subjects from 6 global collaborators. The dataset comprised deeply sampled blood TCRbeta repertoires from subjects exposed to, actively infected with, or recovered from COVID-19. The material from the prospective study consisted of cDNA or gDNA derived from T cells, B-cell-depleted T cells, or PBMCs. HLA class I and class II types, where available, came from metadata supplied by the sample provider rather than from assay-based typing. A freely available public database, intended as a resource for researchers studying the immune response to SARS-CoV-2, is where the repertoires were released. Study-level results and caveats: The amount of clinical and demographic metadata varied by source and participant and was provided uncurated.

In the prospective study, participants were about 18 to 95 years old, resided in fewer than 25 geographic areas of the United States, and were enrolled through a virtual design. Cohort assignment in the prospective study relied on participant-reported clinical history from a screening survey and a study questionnaire. Exposed participants had been in contact with someone with a PCR-confirmed or clinician-diagnosed COVID-19 case within 2 weeks of study entry. In the prospective study, whole blood, serum and a nasopharyngeal or oropharyngeal swab were collected from each participant by mobile phlebotomists. Prospective study participants could optionally give additional blood draws and questionnaires over an approximately two-month period. Before DNA extraction, prospective study blood samples were shipped either frozen or at room temperature. CDR1 GTSNPN and CDR2 SVGIG were looked up in the germline V gene (reference sequence). The CDR3 holds 13 amino acids from the cysteine to the phenylalanine. The kept DNA is CDR3 alone, 39 bases in frame from the first base.

Remarks on this clone: The target of this receptor is not known. No quality values exist for individual bases; no much larger clone is one base distant.

TCRbeta CDR3 regions were amplified from genomic DNA using the immunoSEQ Assay, a bias-controlled multiplex PCR. In the source study's methods: The number of nucleated cells in each sample was estimated from the amplification of reference gene primers within the assay. To quantify the absolute abundance of each unique TCRbeta CDR3 rearrangement, sequence reads were collapsed and filtered. Productive Simpson clonality was computed per sample as the square root of Simpson's diversity index over productive rearrangements. Entries here come from immuneACCESS through TCRdb and include only in-frame sequences with V and J called. Some clones fail to appear in such tables; in the studies checked, an unresolved V gene covers under half of the shortfall, and the cause of the remainder is unknown. V and J calls and clone size are copied from that table; D and trimming were computed from the DNA. The sample has hundreds of thousands of clones on record, around 91% of them singletons. Of the sample, over 12% is held by the ten largest clones.

This chain is built from TRBV30 and TRBJ1-1; the D gene is not confidently resolved. This receptor was taken from a young man who had been exposed to COVID-19. The material sequenced was PBMCs or T cells enriched from blood (not recorded which). The CDR3 region has the sequence CVLQSRGNTEAFF. The DNA sequence is given as TGTGTCCTTCAAAGTCGGGGAAACACTGAAGCTTTCTTT.